The source of this T cell receptor (beta chain) is a study of tumor-infiltrating lymphocytes in oesophageal squamous cell carcinoma (dated by TCRdb to 2015 to 2016). The germline V gene (reference sequence) gives CDR1 as LGHDT and CDR2 as YNNKEL. Trimming takes 5 bases off V and 1 base off J; junction bases not matched to a gene: 8. Counted from cysteine to phenylalanine, this CDR3 has 16 amino acids. The DNA shown is the 48-base CDR3, in frame from base 1. A note on this clonotype: This clone's antigen is unknown. Base qualities are not provided; no much larger clone lies one nucleotide away.

Libraries came from PCR. This sample was sequenced with an Illumina HiSeq 2000. TCRdb reanalyzed the raw reads on its own, using fastp at Q25 for trimming and MiXCR for clone calling, and kept in-frame beta chains. Merged by CDR3 protein, the rows form single entries marked with the most common genes and DNA. Here the sample has some 10,000 distinct CDR3 sequences; around half occur a single time. The ten largest clonotypes hold approximately 24% of the sample. The sequence was collected from a male donor with esophageal squamous cell carcinoma. The chain is encoded by TRBV3-1 joined to TRBJ2-5, and 9 junction bases match TRBD2. The sample was esophageal tumor tissue. This receptor carries the CDR3 CASSARASGAQETQYF. The nucleotide sequence is given as TGTGCCAGCAGCGCGCGGGCTAGCGGGGCCCAAGAGACCCAGTACTTC.